These T cell receptor beta chains were read from a single sample in a study of blood T cell repertoires in COVID-19. This table comes from immunoSEQ multiplex PCR, and its TCRdb copy is limited to in-frame clones, with some not included. In the table there are 150,000 to 200,000 clones, about nine tenths of which are singletons. The sequencing sample was made of peripheral blood. Every receptor here comes from a middle-aged man with acute or convalescent COVID-19. The CDR3 runs from the conserved cysteine through the conserved F or W. D genes are given only for firm matches. Where a row states a size, it is once, few, many or the class of an expanded clone; other rows omit it.

d_call: TRBD2; cdr3_length: 17; v_call: TRBV28; j_call: TRBJ2-3; clone_size: -; cdr3_nt: TGTGCCAGCAGGCCGACTAGCGGGGGACCTCAGACAGATACGCAGTATTTT; cdr3_aa: CASRPTSGGPQTDTQYF
d_call: -; cdr3_length: 14; v_call: TRBV28; j_call: TRBJ1-1; clone_size: -; cdr3_nt: TGTGCCAGCATCCCTATCGGGGGGAACACTGAAGCTTTCTTT; cdr3_aa: CASIPIGGNTEAFF
d_call: TRBD1; cdr3_length: 13; v_call: TRBV5-1; j_call: TRBJ1-2; clone_size: -; cdr3_nt: TGCGCCAGCAGCTTGACAGGGGAACTCGGCTACACCTTC; cdr3_aa: CASSLTGELGYTF
d_call: TRBD1; cdr3_length: 17; v_call: TRBV5-6; j_call: TRBJ1-5; clone_size: -; cdr3_nt: TGTGCCAGCAGCTTGGGGAGGACAGGGTATAGCAATCAGCCCCAGCATTTT; cdr3_aa: CASSLGRTGYSNQPQHF
d_call: -; cdr3_length: 14; v_call: TRBV5-6; j_call: TRBJ1-2; clone_size: -; cdr3_nt: TGTGCCAGCAGCTTACCTGACAGCCTATATGGCTACACCTTC; cdr3_aa: CASSLPDSLYGYTF
d_call: TRBD1; cdr3_length: 15; v_call: TRBV6-5; j_call: TRBJ1-1; clone_size: -; cdr3_nt: TGTGCCAGCAGTTCAACAGGGACAGGGGGATCTGAAGCTTTCTTT; cdr3_aa: CASSSTGTGGSEAFF
d_call: TRBD1; cdr3_length: 12; v_call: TRBV6-5; j_call: TRBJ1-4; clone_size: -; cdr3_nt: TGTGCCAGCGGCGGACAGGACGCAAAACTGTTTTTT; cdr3_aa: CASGGQDAKLFF
d_call: TRBD2; cdr3_length: 15; v_call: TRBV9; j_call: TRBJ2-1; clone_size: -; cdr3_nt: TGTGCCAGCAGCGTAGGAGGACTAGCGGACCATGAGCAGTTCTTC; cdr3_aa: CASSVGGLADHEQFF
d_call: -; cdr3_length: 16; v_call: TRBV7-9; j_call: TRBJ1-5; clone_size: few; cdr3_nt: TGTGCCAGCAGCTTAGCGTTGGCAGGGCTCAATCAGCCCCAGCATTTT; cdr3_aa: CASSLALAGLNQPQHF
d_call: TRBD1; cdr3_length: 14; v_call: TRBV2; j_call: TRBJ1-4; clone_size: -; cdr3_nt: TGTGCCAGCAGGGCCGACAGGGGGGAGAAGAAACTGTTTTTT; cdr3_aa: CASRADRGEKKLFF
d_call: TRBD1; cdr3_length: 16; v_call: TRBV19; j_call: TRBJ2-3; clone_size: -; cdr3_nt: TGTGCCAGTAGTATAACGGGACAGGGGGGCACAGATACGCAGTATTTT; cdr3_aa: CASSITGQGGTDTQYF
d_call: TRBD2; cdr3_length: 14; v_call: TRBV7-3; j_call: TRBJ2-1; clone_size: -; cdr3_nt: TGTGCCAGCAGCAGAGGACTAGCGGGGAATGAGCAGTTCTTC; cdr3_aa: CASSRGLAGNEQFF
d_call: TRBD1; cdr3_length: 14; v_call: TRBV15; j_call: TRBJ1-2; clone_size: -; cdr3_nt: TGTGCCACCAGCAGAGTTTCAGGGGGCACCGGCTACACCTTC; cdr3_aa: CATSRVSGGTGYTF
d_call: -; cdr3_length: 15; v_call: TRBV5-1; j_call: TRBJ1-5; clone_size: few; cdr3_nt: TGCGCCAGCAGCTTGGCAGGGAATACCAATCAGCCCCAGCATTTT; cdr3_aa: CASSLAGNTNQPQHF
d_call: TRBD1; cdr3_length: 15; v_call: TRBV15; j_call: TRBJ1-1; clone_size: -; cdr3_nt: TGTGCCACCAGCATTTCCTCGACAGGGCAAATCGAAGCTTTCTTT; cdr3_aa: CATSISSTGQIEAFF
d_call: -; cdr3_length: 16; v_call: TRBV7-3; j_call: TRBJ1-2; clone_size: -; cdr3_nt: TGTGCCAGCAGCTTAGGGGGAGGGGCGAACTTCTATGGCTACACCTTC; cdr3_aa: CASSLGGGANFYGYTF
d_call: -; cdr3_length: 13; v_call: TRBV29-1; j_call: TRBJ1-4; clone_size: -; cdr3_nt: TGCAGCGTTGAAGATCGGGGGGATGAAAAACTGTTTTTT; cdr3_aa: CSVEDRGDEKLFF
d_call: -; cdr3_length: 18; v_call: TRBV4-1; j_call: TRBJ1-5; clone_size: once; cdr3_nt: TGCGCCAGCAGCCAAGGAGGTCGGGGAACCTATAGCAATCAGCCCCAGCATTTT; cdr3_aa: CASSQGGRGTYSNQPQHF
d_call: -; cdr3_length: 15; v_call: TRBV25-1; j_call: TRBJ2-3; clone_size: -; cdr3_nt: TGTGCCAGCAGTGAGGGGAGGGGGGGCCGTAGTACGCAGTATTTT; cdr3_aa: CASSEGRGGRSTQYF
d_call: -; cdr3_length: 14; v_call: TRBV27; j_call: TRBJ1-1; clone_size: -; cdr3_nt: TGTGCCAGCAGCCTACAGGGACGGGGTACTGAAGCTTTCTTT; cdr3_aa: CASSLQGRGTEAFF
d_call: -; cdr3_length: 14; v_call: TRBV10-3; j_call: TRBJ2-1; clone_size: -; cdr3_nt: TGTGCCATCAGTCACGGGGAAGTCTACAATGAGCAGTTCTTC; cdr3_aa: CAISHGEVYNEQFF
d_call: -; cdr3_length: 13; v_call: TRBV6-2/TRBV6-3; j_call: TRBJ1-1; clone_size: -; cdr3_nt: TGTGCCAGCAGTTACGGGAGGGACACTGAAGCTTTCTTT; cdr3_aa: CASSYGRDTEAFF
d_call: -; cdr3_length: 12; v_call: TRBV5-1; j_call: TRBJ2-7; clone_size: -; cdr3_nt: TGCGCCAGCAGCTTGGTTCCCGACGAGCAGTACTTC; cdr3_aa: CASSLVPDEQYF
d_call: TRBD1; cdr3_length: 13; v_call: TRBV2; j_call: TRBJ2-7; clone_size: -; cdr3_nt: TGTGCCAGCAACCTCGGACAGGGCTACGAGCAGTACTTC; cdr3_aa: CASNLGQGYEQYF
d_call: -; cdr3_length: 12; v_call: TRBV10-3; j_call: TRBJ2-7; clone_size: -; cdr3_nt: TGTGCCATCAGCACCAGGGTATACGAGCAGTACTTC; cdr3_aa: CAISTRVYEQYF
d_call: TRBD1; cdr3_length: 14; v_call: TRBV7-9; j_call: TRBJ2-7; clone_size: -; cdr3_nt: TGTGCCAGCAGGGGGACAGGGGTTACCTACGAGCAGTACTTC; cdr3_aa: CASRGTGVTYEQYF
d_call: TRBD1; cdr3_length: 14; v_call: TRBV19; j_call: TRBJ1-2; clone_size: -; cdr3_nt: TGTGCCAGTGTTAACAGGGGGCGCAACTATGGCTACACCTTC; cdr3_aa: CASVNRGRNYGYTF
d_call: TRBD1; cdr3_length: 16; v_call: TRBV7-2; j_call: TRBJ2-7; clone_size: -; cdr3_nt: TGTGCCAGCAGCCCCGCGGCCGCAGGGGGACGCTACGAGCAGTACTTC; cdr3_aa: CASSPAAAGGRYEQYF
d_call: -; cdr3_length: 14; v_call: TRBV4-2; j_call: TRBJ2-2; clone_size: -; cdr3_nt: TGTGCCAGCAGCCAAGGGACAGCCACCGGGGAGCTGTTTTTT; cdr3_aa: CASSQGTATGELFF
d_call: -; cdr3_length: 13; v_call: TRBV7-3; j_call: TRBJ2-7; clone_size: -; cdr3_nt: TGTGCCAGCAGCCCAAGGCCAGGGGGGGAGCAGTACTTC; cdr3_aa: CASSPRPGGEQYF
d_call: TRBD2; cdr3_length: 16; v_call: TRBV9; j_call: TRBJ2-1; clone_size: once; cdr3_nt: TGTGCCAGCAGCGTAGGGGGCGGGGGACTAGGGGATGAGCAGTTCTTC; cdr3_aa: CASSVGGGGLGDEQFF
d_call: TRBD2; cdr3_length: 16; v_call: TRBV6-5; j_call: TRBJ2-7; clone_size: -; cdr3_nt: TGTGCCAGCAGTTACGGAGGGCGGGGGGCTTTCGACGAGCAGTACTTC; cdr3_aa: CASSYGGRGAFDEQYF
d_call: TRBD2; cdr3_length: 17; v_call: TRBV7-2; j_call: TRBJ2-3; clone_size: -; cdr3_nt: TGTGCCAGCAGCTTAGGCCGACTAGCGGGGATCACAGATACGCAGTATTTT; cdr3_aa: CASSLGRLAGITDTQYF
d_call: -; cdr3_length: 14; v_call: TRBV7-2; j_call: TRBJ1-2; clone_size: -; cdr3_nt: TGTGCCAGCAGCCTCCGGGACGGGGGGACCGGCTACACCTTC; cdr3_aa: CASSLRDGGTGYTF
d_call: -; cdr3_length: 13; v_call: TRBV6-5; j_call: TRBJ1-3; clone_size: -; cdr3_nt: TGTGCCAGCAGTTATCTATCTGGAAACACCATATATTTT; cdr3_aa: CASSYLSGNTIYF
d_call: -; cdr3_length: 15; v_call: TRBV5-1; j_call: TRBJ2-7; clone_size: -; cdr3_nt: TGCGCCAGCAGCTTGGAAGCCGACTCCCCCTACGAGCAGTACTTC; cdr3_aa: CASSLEADSPYEQYF
d_call: TRBD1; cdr3_length: 14; v_call: TRBV28; j_call: TRBJ1-1; clone_size: -; cdr3_nt: TGTGCCAGCAGAGACTCCCGAGGGGGCCCTGAAGCTTTCTTT; cdr3_aa: CASRDSRGGPEAFF